Shown below are 10 T cell receptor beta chains from a single sample sequenced in a study of blood T cells in healthy people across ages. Combining a sample-barcoded 5' primer with a J-beta primer mix, a second PCR ran for about 7 to 11 cycles. TCRdb itself ran the 5' RACE reads through MiXCR, one entry per CDR3 protein. This table holds about a million distinct CDR3 sequences, roughly 50% found once. The sample taken for sequencing was blood. These receptors all come from a woman aged 55 to 70 in good health.

The chain joins TRBV12-3 or TRBV12-4 to TRBJ1-2; D is unresolved. CDR3 length equals 13 residues. V lost 5 bases and J lost 0, with 7 bases in between. CDR3 coding DNA: TGTGCCAGCAGTATTGGAGCTAACTATGGCTACACCTTC. Residues: CASSIGANYGYTF.

This sequence joins TRBV20-1 and TRBJ2-3; D is ambiguous. V dropped 7 bases and J dropped 5 bases, with 19 bases sitting between them. The CDR3 runs 14 residues. CDR1 DFQATT and CDR2 SNEGSKA come from the germline V gene (reference sequence). This CDR3 is CSEFIRSSEDTQYF. Here the CDR3 DNA reads TGCAGTGAATTTATAAGGAGTAGTGAAGATACGCAGTATTTT.

This clonotype was detected a few times. The chain links TRBV20-1 to TRBJ1-2; a weak D match, TRBD1 (5 bases). The CDR3 covers 13 residues. CDR1 is DFQATT and CDR2 is SNEGSKA in the germline V gene (reference sequence). The V and J ends lost 6 bases and 7 bases respectively, with 18 bases between them. This CDR3 reads CSAPDGPGGGYTF. The CDR3, as DNA: TGCAGTGCCCCGGACGGACCGGGGGGTGGCTACACCTTC.

This chain uses TRBV3-1 with TRBJ2-2; tentatively, D is TRBD1 (6 bases). The germline CDR1 and CDR2 sequences are LGHDT and YNNKEL (reference sequence). CDR3 length equals 12 residues. The V end was cut by 6 bases, the J end by 6 bases, with 8 bases between. The CDR3 is CASRQGPGELFF. The CDR3 DNA is TGTGCCAGCAGACAGGGTCCCGGGGAGCTGTTTTTT.

This clonotype was counted ten times or more. CDR3 amino acids: CASSQARNYGYTF. DNA of the CDR3: TGTGCCAGCAGCCAAGCGCGTAACTATGGCTACACCTTC. The chain is built from TRBV14 and TRBJ1-2, with no clear D. V was clipped by 1 base and J by 1 base, with 4 bases between them. This CDR3 is built from 13 residues. Germline assignment: CDR1 SGHDN and CDR2 FVKESK.

The chain is built from TRBV4-3 and TRBJ2-3; D unclear. The CDR3 sequence is 14 residues long. Deletions cut 4 bases from V and 0 bases from J, with 8 bases between. Germline V gives CDR1 LGHNA, CDR2 YSLEER. As DNA, the CDR3 is TGCGCCAGCAGCCCTCATAGGAGCACAGATACGCAGTATTTT. Translation: CASSPHRSTDTQYF.

The chain joins TRBV5-5 to TRBJ1-1; D is unresolved. V lost 2 bases to trimming and J lost 6 bases, with 5 bases between them. The CDR3 spans 11 residues. Germline CDR1 and CDR2: SGHKS and YYEKEE (reference sequence). The CDR3 bases are TGTGCCAGCAGCTTCGTGGCTGAAGCTTTCTTT. Its protein is CASSFVAEAFF. The complete variable domain, with remaining parts taken from reference TRBV5-5 and TRBJ1-1, reads DAGVTQSPTHLIKTRGQQVTLRCSPISGHKSVSWYQQVLGQGPQFIFQYYEKEERGRGNFPDRFSARQFPNYSSELNVNALLLGDSALYLCASSFVAEAFFGQGTRLTVV.

The chain uses TRBV28 and TRBJ2-1; D may be TRBD1 (6 bases). The CDR3 extends over 12 amino acids. V lost 5 bases and J lost 13, with 15 bases in between. Germline V gene data show CDR1 as MDHEN and CDR2 as SYDVKM. Here the CDR3 DNA reads TGTGCCAGCAGTCCCACAGGGATTCCTCAGTTCTTC. Translated, it gives CASSPTGIPQFF. The full variable domain, rest sourced from reference TRBV28 and TRBJ2-1, is DVKVTQSSRYLVKRTGEKVFLECVQDMDHENMFWYRQDPGLGLRLIYFSYDVKMKEKGDIPEGYSVSREKKERFSLILESASTNQTSMYLCASSPTGIPQFFGPGTRLTVL.

V gene TRBV28 combines with J gene TRBJ1-4, with D maybe TRBD1 (6 bases). Germline V gene lookup returns CDR1 MDHEN and CDR2 SYDVKM. V was cut by 5 bases and J by 0 bases, with 10 bases left in between. This CDR3 spans 15 amino acids. The CDR3 DNA is TGTGCCAGCAGTCCAGGGGCCGCAACTAATGAAAAACTGTTTTTT. Amino acid sequence: CASSPGAATNEKLFF. Variable domain in full (rest from reference TRBV28 and TRBJ1-4): DVKVTQSSRYLVKRTGEKVFLECVQDMDHENMFWYRQDPGLGLRLIYFSYDVKMKEKGDIPEGYSVSREKKERFSLILESASTNQTSMYLCASSPGAATNEKLFFGSGTQLSVL.

The chain employs TRBV7-9 and TRBJ1-1; 8 positions agree with TRBD1. Germline V gene data show CDR1 as SEHNR and CDR2 as FQNEAQ (reference sequence). The CDR3 totals 16 residues. V shed 3 bases and J 7 bases; nucleotides not matched to a gene: 13. CDR3 residues: CASSFRQTGAKGEAFF. CDR3 DNA: TGTGCCAGCAGCTTCCGACAGACAGGGGCGAAAGGTGAAGCTTTCTTT.